The clone carrying this TCR beta chain was recorded a few times. Its antigen is still unknown. Germline V gene data show CDR1 as SGHNT and CDR2 as YENEEA. V lost 1 base and J 4 bases, leaving 17 bases between the germline ends. The CDR3 has 17 residues. This record belongs to a study of regulatory T cells in long-lasting Graves disease. Library construction for TCR beta used iRepertoire HTBI primers and Arm-PCR of CDR3 regions. Using its own MiXCR run on the multiplex PCR reads, TCRdb lists one record per CDR3 protein. Of roughly 560,000 distinct CDR3 sequences listed, around 12% are singletons. Time point given: newly diagnosed GD, antithyroid drugs for less than 3 months. With RNA extracted from PBMCs as input, the TCR library was made. The diagnosis of Graves' disease used American Thyroid Association guidelines. Study results and caveats: Accuracy could have been hurt by small sample size.

The same specimen was also included in a second study, on T cells in Graves' hyperthyroidism and ophthalmopathy. That source adds: Each patient was aged 18 to 65 and had newly diagnosed hyperthyroidism of under 2 months' duration.

The chain employs TRBV11-3 and TRBJ1-3; no definite D call. The sequence came from a woman aged 30 to 39 with Graves disease. The sequencing used peripheral blood mononuclear cells (PBMCs), collected at new diagnosis, from a patient treated with antithyroid drugs. The CDR3 DNA reads TGTGCCAGCAGCTTAGGGGCACGGACCTCTGTGGGAAACACCATATATTTT. This gives the protein CASSLGARTSVGNTIYF.